A selection of T cell receptor beta chains follows, all from one sample in a study of patients and donors after allogeneic stem cell transplantation. In TCRdb, the RT-PCR reads were re-called with MiXCR into one record per CDR3 protein. The sample lists tens of thousands of distinct CDR3 sequences, around 49% occurring once. The sequenced sample consisted of blood, either unsorted or a sorted T cell fraction (not recorded which). These receptors came from a human donor who was either an allogeneic HSCT recipient or a stem cell or donor lymphocyte infusion donor (not recorded which). It is not recorded whose cells these are; they may come from a transplant donor. Each CDR3 is given with its conserved first and last residue. The D gene is left open where the match is weak. Rows may omit the clone size; those that give it use once, few, many or a size class.

abundance	d_gene	j_gene	len	v_gene	CDR3nt	CDR3aa
few	NA	TRBJ1-4	12	TRBV29-1	TGCAGCGTTACGGGCGTCGGGGGAAAACTGTTTTTT	CSVTGVGGKLFF
few	TRBD1	TRBJ1-4	15	TRBV12-3/TRBV12-4	TGTGCCAGCGGCGACAGGGGTGCAACTAATGAAAAACTGTTTTTT	CASGDRGATNEKLFF
NA	TRBD1	TRBJ1-1	18	TRBV5-5	TGTGCCAGCAGCTTATACCGGGGACAGGGCTTTAGGAACACTGAAGCTTTCTTT	CASSLYRGQGFRNTEAFF
once	NA	TRBJ2-3	12	TRBV6-2/TRBV6-3	TGTGCCAGCAAGCGGAGTGGTGATACGCAGTATTTT	CASKRSGDTQYF
NA	NA	TRBJ2-1	12	TRBV4-2	TGTGCCAGCAGCCATCCGAGTGATGAGCAGTTCTTC	CASSHPSDEQFF
NA	NA	TRBJ1-2	10	TRBV9	TGTGCCAGCAGGGGGGACAACCCCACCTTC	CASRGDNPTF
NA	TRBD1	TRBJ1-1	19	TRBV9	TGTGCCAGCAGCGTAGACGCACCAGGGCAGGGGGTTCGCGGCACTGAAGCTTTCTTT	CASSVDAPGQGVRGTEAFF
NA	NA	TRBJ1-4	11	TRBV19	TGTGCCAGTTCATGGGGCTATGCGTTGTTTTTT	CASSWGYALFF
few	NA	TRBJ1-5	16	TRBV7-2	TGTGCCAGCAGCTTAGGTGGACAGTATAGCAATCAGCCCCAGCATTTT	CASSLGGQYSNQPQHF
NA	NA	TRBJ1-1	12	TRBV16	TGTGCCAGCGACGACCGGGGAACTGAAGCTTTCTTT	CASDDRGTEAFF
NA	TRBD2	TRBJ2-1	16	TRBV7-3	TGTGCCAGCAGCTCCTCGCCGGGACTAGTTGCCAATGAGCAGTTCTTC	CASSSSPGLVANEQFF
once	TRBD2	TRBJ2-7	13	TRBV12-3/TRBV12-4	TGTGCCAGCAGTTTAGAGGGAGCGGGAGAGCAGTACTTC	CASSLEGAGEQYF
NA	NA	TRBJ2-3	12	TRBV27	TGTGCCAGCAGTAACTCGGGAGATACGCAGTATTTT	CASSNSGDTQYF
NA	TRBD2	TRBJ2-1	20	TRBV12-3/TRBV12-4	TGTGCCAGCAGTTTTTCCCCGGGACTAGCAGCAAGGAGCTCCTACAATGAGCAGTTCTTC	CASSFSPGLAARSSYNEQFF
NA	TRBD2	TRBJ2-5	14	TRBV5-1	TGCGCCAGCAGCTTGTCCCCGGGAGGCGAGACCCAGTACTTC	CASSLSPGGETQYF
few	TRBD1	TRBJ1-1	15	TRBV4-3	TGCGCCAGCAGCCAAGATGCAGGGGGCTTAACTGAAGCTTTCTTT	CASSQDAGGLTEAFF
few	NA	TRBJ1-2	14	TRBV15	TGTGCCACCAGCAGAGAAGGCAGACACTATGGCTACACCTTC	CATSREGRHYGYTF
NA	TRBD1	TRBJ1-5	16	TRBV5-6	TGTGCCAGCAGCTCCCAGGGGGCGCTTAGCAATCAGCCCCAGCATTTT	CASSSQGALSNQPQHF
NA	NA	TRBJ1-2	14	TRBV28	TGTGCCAGCAGTTCAGTAGCCCACGACTATGGCTACACCTTC	CASSSVAHDYGYTF
NA	NA	TRBJ1-1	14	TRBV5-1	TGCGCCAGCAGCTCTGGTTGGGGCAGGGTCGAACCTTTCTTT	CASSSGWGRVEPFF
NA	NA	TRBJ1-2	14	TRBV27	TGTGCCAGCACCAGTATTAAGGGCGTCTATGGCTACACCTTC	CASTSIKGVYGYTF
NA	NA	TRBJ2-7	17	TRBV6-2/TRBV6-3	TGTGCCAGCAGACCCTCTGGGGTCCAGGCCCCTTCTTACGAGCAGTACTTC	CASRPSGVQAPSYEQYF
NA	TRBD1	TRBJ1-2	13	TRBV6-5	TGTGCCAGCAGACAGGACAGGGGCTATGGCTACACCTTC	CASRQDRGYGYTF
NA	TRBD1	TRBJ2-4	16	TRBV4-1	TGCGCCAGCAGCCAAGTCGGGACAGGGGATGGAGACATTCAGTACTTC	CASSQVGTGDGDIQYF
few	NA	TRBJ2-3	14	TRBV6-2/TRBV6-3	TGTGCCAGCAGTTACCCGGGACTGCGAGCTACGCAGTATTTT	CASSYPGLRATQYF
NA	TRBD1	TRBJ1-1	17	TRBV5-1	TGCGCCAGCAGCCCGGAGACAGGGTTCGGGATGAACACTGAAGCTTTCTTT	CASSPETGFGMNTEAFF
NA	NA	TRBJ1-4	16	TRBV30	TGTGCCTGGAAATCCGGACAGCTTGGAACTAATGAAAAACTGTTTTTT	CAWKSGQLGTNEKLFF
few	NA	TRBJ1-2	15	TRBV12-3/TRBV12-4	TGTGCCAGCAGTTTAGAGCGTCACGGGGACTATGGCTACACCTTC	CASSLERHGDYGYTF
NA	TRBD2	TRBJ2-1	16	TRBV6-5	TGTGCCAGCAGTTTAGCTAGCGGGAGCGCAAACAATGAGCAGTTCTTC	CASSLASGSANNEQFF
NA	NA	TRBJ2-3	14	TRBV7-8	TGTGCCAGCTCATTCGGACGGTCCAGAGATACGCAGTATTTT	CASSFGRSRDTQYF